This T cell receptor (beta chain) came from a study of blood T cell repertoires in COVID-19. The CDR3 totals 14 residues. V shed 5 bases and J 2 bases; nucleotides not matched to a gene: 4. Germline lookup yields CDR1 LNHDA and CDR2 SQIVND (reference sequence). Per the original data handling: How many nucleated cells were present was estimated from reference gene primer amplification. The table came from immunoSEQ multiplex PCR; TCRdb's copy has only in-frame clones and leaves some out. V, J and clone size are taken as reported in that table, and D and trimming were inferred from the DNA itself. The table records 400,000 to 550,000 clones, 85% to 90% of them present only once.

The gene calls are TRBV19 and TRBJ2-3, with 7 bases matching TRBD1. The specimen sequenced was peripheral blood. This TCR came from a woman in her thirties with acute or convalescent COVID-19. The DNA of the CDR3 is TGTGCCAGTAGTTTCGACAGGGTCACAGATACGCAGTATTTT. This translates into CASSFDRVTDTQYF.